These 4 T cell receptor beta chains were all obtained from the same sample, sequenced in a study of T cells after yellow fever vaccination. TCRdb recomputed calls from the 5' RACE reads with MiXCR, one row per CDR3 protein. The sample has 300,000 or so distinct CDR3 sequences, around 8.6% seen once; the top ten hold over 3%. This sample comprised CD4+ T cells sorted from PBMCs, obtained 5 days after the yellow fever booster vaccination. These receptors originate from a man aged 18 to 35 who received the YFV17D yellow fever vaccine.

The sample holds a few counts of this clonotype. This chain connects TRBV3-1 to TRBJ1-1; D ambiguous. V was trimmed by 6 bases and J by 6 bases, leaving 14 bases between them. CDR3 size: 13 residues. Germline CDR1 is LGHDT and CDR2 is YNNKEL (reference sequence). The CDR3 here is CASSREDYAEAFF. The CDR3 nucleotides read TGTGCCAGCAGTCGAGAGGATTACGCTGAAGCTTTCTTT. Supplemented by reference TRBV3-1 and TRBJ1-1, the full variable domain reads DTAVSQTPKYLVTQMGNDKSIKCEQNLGHDTMYWYKQDSKKFLKIMFSYNNKELIINETVPNRFSPKSPDKAHLNLHINSLELGDSAVYFCASSREDYAEAFFGQGTRLTVV.

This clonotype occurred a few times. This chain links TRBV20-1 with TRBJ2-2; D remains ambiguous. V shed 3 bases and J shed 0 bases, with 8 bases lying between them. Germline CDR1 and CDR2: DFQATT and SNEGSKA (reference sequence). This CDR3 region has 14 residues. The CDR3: CSARPSANTGELFF. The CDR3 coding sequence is TGCAGTGCTAGGCCCAGCGCGAACACCGGGGAGCTGTTTTTT.

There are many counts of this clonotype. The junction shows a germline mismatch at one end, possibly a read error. The CDR3: CASSVDRGTEAFF. The CDR3 coding sequence is TGTGCCAGCAGCGTGGACAGGGGCACTGAAGCTTTCTTT. The chain carries TRBV5-1 and TRBJ1-1, with TRBD1 matching over 9 bases. Germline V gene data show CDR1 as SGHRS and CDR2 as YFSETQ. CDR3 length equals 13 residues.

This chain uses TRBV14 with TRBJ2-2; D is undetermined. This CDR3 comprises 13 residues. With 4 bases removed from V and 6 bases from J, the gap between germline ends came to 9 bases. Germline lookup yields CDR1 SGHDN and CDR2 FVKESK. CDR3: CASSLRIAGELFF. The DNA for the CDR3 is TGTGCCAGCAGCCTCCGAATCGCCGGGGAGCTGTTTTTT.